This T cell receptor beta chain was recorded in a study of blood T cell repertoires in COVID-19. This CDR3 is 17 amino acids long. Looked up from germline, CDR1 is SGHTS and CDR2 is YDEGEE. V lost 0 bases to trimming and J lost 3 bases, with 16 bases between them. Produced via immunoSEQ multiplex PCR; TCRdb's table is partial and in-frame only. The data show roughly 230,000 clones, 83% seen once. The chain couples TRBV5-8 to TRBJ2-1; D gene uncertain. This sequence originates from a human donor in a cohort sampled during active COVID-19. Sequencing was done on a sample of peripheral blood. The CDR3 loop is CASSLAESVTYYNEQFF. DNA of the CDR3: TGTGCCAGCAGCTTGGCTGAGTCTGTGACATACTACAATGAGCAGTTCTTC.